The 10 T cell receptor beta chains below all came from one sample that was sequenced in a study of blood T cell repertoires in COVID-19. Using immunoSEQ multiplex PCR, the repertoire was profiled, and TCRdb retains in-frame clones only, with some absent. The sample yields around 80,000 clones, 75% to 85% seen once. The sequenced material came from peripheral blood. The receptors were sampled from a man aged 50 to 60 with COVID-19, enrolled during active disease.

V gene TRBV7-2 combines with J gene TRBJ2-3; 14 nucleotides agree with TRBD2. This CDR3 is built from 18 residues. Germline lookup yields CDR1 SGHTA and CDR2 FQGNSA. Trimming at V came to 3 bases and at J to 4 bases, leaving 9 bases not matched to a gene. As DNA, the CDR3 is TGTGCCAGCAGCTTCCCCGGGACTAGCGGGAGTATCGCAGATACGCAGTATTTT. It codes for CASSFPGTSGSIADTQYF. The variable domain in full, completed from reference TRBV7-2 and TRBJ2-3, reads GAGVSQSPSNKVTEKGKDVELRCDPISGHTALYWYRQSLGQGLEFLIYFQGNSAPDKSGLPSDRFSAERTGGSVSTLTIQRTQQEDSAVYLCASSFPGTSGSIADTQYFGPGTRLTVL.

J is TRBJ2-5 and V is TRBV2, with D uncertain. The germline gives CDR1 SNHLY, CDR2 FYNNEI. The V end was cut by 8 bases, the J end by 3 bases, with 13 bases between. The length of the CDR3 is 13 residues. The DNA of the CDR3 is TGTGCCAGCTCGCTAGAGGTAGAAGAGACCCAGTACTTC. The encoded protein is CASSLEVEETQYF.

The chain couples TRBV7-6 to TRBJ2-5; 9 bases align to TRBD1. The CDR3 consists of 17 residues. Trimming took 3 bases from V and 0 from J; bases not matched to a gene: 8. Germline assignment: CDR1 SGHVS and CDR2 FNYEAQ. CDR3 residues: CASSLGTGFAYQETQYF. The CDR3 DNA is TGTGCCAGCAGCTTGGGGACAGGGTTTGCGTACCAAGAGACCCAGTACTTC.

This sequence joins TRBV24-1 and TRBJ1-2; weak D call: TRBD1 (6 bases). Germline values: CDR1 KGHDR, CDR2 SFDVKD. Trimming removed 3 bases at V and 2 bases at J, with 9 bases between. The CDR3 has 14 amino acids. The CDR3 reads CATSDPGHNYGYTF. The CDR3 region has the DNA TGTGCCACCAGTGATCCGGGACACAACTATGGCTACACCTTC.

This chain connects TRBV10-3 to TRBJ1-1, with no clear D. Germline CDR1 and CDR2: ENHRY and SYGVKD. Trimming cost V 10 bases and J 0 bases, with 15 bases left between them. The CDR3 has 14 residues. CDR3 in amino acids: CATRWRAMNTEAFF. The DNA for the CDR3 is TGTGCCACCCGTTGGAGGGCAATGAACACTGAAGCTTTCTTT.

CDR3 residues: CASSKAPTGAHEQYF. CDR3 in DNA: TGTGCCAGCAGTAAAGCCCCGACAGGGGCCCACGAGCAGTACTTC. The rearrangement links TRBV28 to TRBJ2-7; TRBD1 matches 8 bases. This CDR3 comprises 15 residues. Germline lookup yields CDR1 MDHEN and CDR2 SYDVKM. Losses at the gene ends were 5 bases for V and 5 bases for J; bases not matched to a gene: 11.

This rearrangement joins TRBV4-3 to TRBJ2-1; the D is unclear. Germline values: CDR1 LGHNA, CDR2 YSLEER. The CDR3 is made up of 13 amino acids. Trimming pared 0 bases from V and 7 bases from J, leaving 7 bases between. The CDR3, as DNA: TGCGCCAGCAGCCAAGAATTCGGTAATGAGCAGTTCTTC. Residues: CASSQEFGNEQFF.

A single count supports this clone. V and J are TRBV9 and TRBJ1-2; TRBD1 aligns across 7 bases. Germline-derived CDR1 and CDR2 are SGDLS and YYNGEE. The CDR3 extends over 15 amino acids. V gave up 4 bases and J gave up 1 base; unmatched junction bases: 7. CDR3 residues: CASSTPGQLNYGYTF. The CDR3 DNA reads TGTGCCAGCAGCACACCGGGACAGCTTAACTATGGCTACACCTTC.

This clone was seen only once. The chain joins TRBV6-5 to TRBJ1-2; no reliable D call. The CDR3 length is 13 residues. Per germline, CDR1 MNHEY and CDR2 SVGAGI. The V end lost 10 bases, the J end lost 4 bases, and 16 bases lay between the germline ends. The CDR3 coding sequence is TGTGCCATCCCGGGTCCTACCCTCTATGGCTACACCTTC. As protein: CAIPGPTLYGYTF.

Points on this clone: One end of the junction fails to match germline, which may point to a read error. V and J are TRBV7-7 and TRBJ1-5; TRBD1 matches at 9 bases. The CDR3 runs 15 residues. CDR1 is SSHAT, CDR2 FNYEAQ, per germline (reference sequence). This CDR3 is CASSSTGGAHQPQHF. The CDR3 DNA reads as TGTGCTAGCAGCTCAACAGGGGGCGCGCATCAGCCCCAGCATTTT.